The 14 T cell receptor beta chains presented below share a single source sample, sequenced in a study of cytomegalovirus exposure and HLA in healthy donors (dated by TCRdb to about 2017). The receptor library was made with the immunoSEQ multiplex PCR assay. A mixture of 60 forward primers for TCR Vbeta segments and 13 reverse primers for TCR Jbeta segments was used in the multiplex PCR. TCRdb retrieved this table from immuneACCESS and kept in-frame rearrangements only. Not all clones are present; in checked studies, unresolved V genes account for under half, and no reason is known for the remainder. A total of some 180,000 clones appear in this sample, roughly 84% of them only once. Of the sample, roughly 0.2% falls within the top ten clones. The sample was PBMCs. These receptors originate from a girl under three years old in good health and CMV-seronegative.

The chain employs TRBV7-8 and TRBJ2-5, with D possibly matching TRBD2 (5 bases). V lost 1 base to trimming and J lost 2 bases, with 8 bases between them. Germline lookup yields CDR1 SGHVS and CDR2 FQNEAQ. CDR3 length equals 14 residues. The DNA of the CDR3 is TGTGCCAGCAGCTTAGTTGGCGGGCAAGAGACCCAGTACTTC. Translated, it gives CASSLVGGQETQYF.

The table lists this clone with a count of one. The chain employs TRBV18 and TRBJ2-5; D gene ambiguous. The CDR3 has 13 amino acids. V lost 1 base and J lost 5, with 8 bases in between. The germline V gene has CDR1 KGHSH and CDR2 LQKENI. The CDR3 is CASSPRYQETQYF. DNA for the CDR3: TGTGCCAGCTCACCACGGTATCAGGAGACCCAGTACTTC. Using reference TRBV18 and TRBJ2-5 for the parts outside the CDR3, the full variable domain is NAGVMQNPRHLVRRRGQEARLRCSPMKGHSHVYWYRQLPEEGLKFMVYLQKENIIDESGMPKERFSAEFPKEGPSILRIQQVVRGDSAAYFCASSPRYQETQYFGPGTRLLVL.

Turning to this clone: Mismatch with germline at one junction end may stem from a read error. V gene TRBV7-9 combines with J gene TRBJ2-7, with no clear D. The CDR3 loop spans 14 amino acids. Germline values: CDR1 SEHNR, CDR2 FQNEAQ (reference sequence). This CDR3 is CSSSLGDWFYEQYF. The CDR3, as DNA: TGTTCCAGCAGCTTAGGTGACTGGTTCTACGAGCAGTACTTC.

The V and J genes are TRBV19 and TRBJ2-3; 13 positions agree with TRBD2. J gave up 8 bases and V 4 bases, and 9 bases lay outside the gene matches. The length of the CDR3 is 16 residues. CDR1 and CDR2 from the germline V gene are LNHDA and SQIVND (reference sequence). CDR3 sequence (DNA): TGTGCCAGTAGTAGAACCGGGACTAGCGGGGCCGTTACGCAGTATTTT. Protein: CASSRTGTSGAVTQYF.

The gene calls are TRBV6-5 and TRBJ2-2; tentative D call: TRBD2 (6 bases). Germline V gives CDR1 MNHEY, CDR2 SVGAGI. This CDR3 has 13 amino acids. V gave up 10 bases and J gave up 0 bases, with 9 bases separating them. CDR3 sequence: CATWGANTGELFF. The CDR3 DNA follows: TGTGCCACTTGGGGGGCGAACACCGGGGAGCTGTTTTTT.

The table lists this clone with a count of one. The chain uses TRBV10-2 and TRBJ2-1; 7 bases map to TRBD2. From germline, CDR1 is WSHSY and CDR2 SAAADI. CDR3 length equals 13 residues. V shed 7 bases, J shed 4 bases, and the junction held 4 bases outside the gene matches. The CDR3 DNA follows: TGCGCCAGCACAAGCGGGAAATACAATGAGCAGTTCTTC. It is translated as CASTSGKYNEQFF.

V is TRBV5-1 and J is TRBJ1-2, with TRBD1 matching over 8 bases. CDR3 length: 15 amino acids. Germline CDR1 reads SGHRS; CDR2 reads YFSETQ. V gave up 0 bases and J gave up 0 bases; unmatched junction bases: 1. CDR3: CASSLGQGTNYGYTF. As DNA, the CDR3 is TGCGCCAGCAGCTTGGGACAGGGGACTAACTATGGCTACACCTTC.

A single count supports this clone. V usage is TRBV5-1 and J usage is TRBJ2-5, with TRBD1 identical over 10 bases. The V and J ends lost 3 bases and 3 bases, in that order; junction bases with no gene match: 2. The CDR3 consists of 14 residues. Germline assignment: CDR1 SGHRS and CDR2 YFSETQ. The CDR3 here is CASSSGTGEETQYF. The CDR3 DNA follows: TGCGCCAGCAGCTCCGGGACAGGGGAAGAGACCCAGTACTTC.

This clone was detected a few times. The rearrangement links TRBV5-6 to TRBJ1-6, with a possible D match to TRBD1 (5 bases). This CDR3 contains 15 residues. The V end was cut by 0 bases, the J end by 8 bases, with 12 bases between. The germline CDR1 and CDR2 sequences are SGHDT and YYEEEE. The CDR3 loop reads CASSLAGGVDSPLHF. Here the CDR3 DNA reads TGTGCCAGCAGCTTGGCTGGGGGGGTAGATTCACCCCTCCACTTT.

This CDR3 is CASSSRLADSYEQYF. CDR3 bases: TGCGCCAGCAGCTCCAGACTAGCGGACTCCTACGAGCAGTACTTC. This chain uses TRBV4-3 with TRBJ2-7; 9 nucleotides agree with TRBD2. Trimming at V came to 5 bases and at J to 0 bases, leaving 5 bases not matched to a gene. CDR1 and CDR2 (germline): LGHNA, YSLEER. The CDR3 totals 15 residues.

This rearrangement joins TRBV14 to TRBJ1-2, with 9 positions matching TRBD1. There are 17 residues in the CDR3. Looked up from germline, CDR1 is SGHDN and CDR2 is FVKESK. The trim removed 4 bases at V and 4 bases at J, leaving 13 bases unmatched. CDR3 nucleotide sequence: TGTGCCAGCAGCCGATACTCCGACCGGGACAGGGCCTATGGCTACACCTTC. Translating it yields CASSRYSDRDRAYGYTF.

This clone came up once. The J gene is TRBJ1-1, the V gene TRBV5-8; D might be TRBD1 (6 bases). V lost 3 bases, J lost 3 bases, and 24 bases lay in between. There are 18 residues in the CDR3. Per germline, CDR1 SGHTS and CDR2 YDEGEE. The CDR3 sequence: CASSCRGTHRVVDTEAFF. The CDR3 DNA follows: TGTGCCAGCAGCTGTAGGGGGACACACAGGGTTGTTGACACTGAAGCTTTCTTT.

This chain uses TRBV18 with TRBJ2-2; unclear D gene. This CDR3 is 15 amino acids long. The V gene lost 6 bases and the J gene lost 5 bases, with 16 bases spanning the gap. Germline assignment: CDR1 KGHSH and CDR2 LQKENI. CDR3 protein: CASSTGPTLTGELFF. In nucleotides, the CDR3 is TGTGCCAGCTCTACGGGTCCTACCCTAACCGGGGAGCTGTTTTTT.

J is TRBJ2-1 and V is TRBV9; 7 nucleotides match TRBD2. The J segment lost 7 bases and the V segment lost 2 bases, leaving 9 bases of the junction unmatched. The CDR3 length is 15 residues. Germline V gene data show CDR1 as SGDLS and CDR2 as YYNGEE. In DNA, the CDR3 is TGTGCCAGCAGCGTTACCGGGACTATCGGGAATGAGCAGTTCTTC. Translation: CASSVTGTIGNEQFF.